Listed here are 10 T cell receptor beta chains from one sample, sequenced in a study of T cells in Graves' hyperthyroidism and ophthalmopathy. Amplified regions were TCR beta CDR3 sequences from RNA transcripts. With the HTBI primer set, the TCR CDR3 went through a first round of RT-PCR. TCRdb reanalysed the multiplex PCR reads using MiXCR and keeps one entry per CDR3 protein. The sample holds a few hundred thousand distinct CDR3 sequences, roughly 14% seen once. The sequenced sample was blood. These receptors were obtained from a woman aged 18-29 years with Graves' hyperthyroidism that later progressed to Graves' ophthalmopathy.

In nucleotides, the CDR3 is TGTGCCAGCAGGGTCGGGGGAGAATATGAAAAACTGTTTTTT. Its translation is CASRVGGEYEKLFF. This rearrangement joins TRBV6-1 to TRBJ1-4, with D possibly being TRBD1 (5 bases). Trimming took 6 bases from V and 6 from J, leaving 14 bases between them. Germline V lookup: CDR1 MNHNS, CDR2 SASEGT. The CDR3 runs to 14 residues.

This chain joins TRBV10-3 and TRBJ1-6, with 10 positions matching TRBD1. The V gene end was trimmed by 4 bases and the J gene end by 1 base; junction bases not matched to a gene: 7. Germline CDR1 ENHRY, CDR2 SYGVKD. This CDR3 has 18 residues. CDR3 protein: CAISGGQGGMSYNSPLHF. CDR3 nucleotide sequence: TGTGCCATCAGTGGTGGACAGGGGGGTATGTCCTATAATTCACCCCTCCACTTT.

This chain joins TRBV7-6 and TRBJ1-3; no firm D call. CDR1 SGHVS and CDR2 FNYEAQ come from the germline V gene. Trimming shortened V by 5 bases and J by 7 bases, and 18 bases separated the two germline ends. The CDR3 sequence is 15 residues long. In DNA form, the CDR3 reads TGTGCCAGCAGCATAAGTACACCCGGTCCGAACACCATATATTTT. This sequence encodes CASSISTPGPNTIYF.

At least ten counts were recorded for this clonotype. CDR3 nucleotides: TGTGCTAGTGTCCCTAAGCAGGGATACGAGCAGTACTTC. It encodes CASVPKQGYEQYF. The chain uses TRBV12-5 and TRBJ2-7; maybe TRBD1 (5 bases). The CDR3 totals 13 residues. Trimming cost V 7 bases and J 4 bases, with 14 bases left between them. Germline V gene data show CDR1 as LGHNT and CDR2 as FRNRAP.

On this clonotype itself: Possible read error: a much larger clone is one base away. The chain combines TRBV6-1 with TRBJ2-7, with 7 bases aligning to TRBD2. There are 16 residues in the CDR3. Unmatched junction bases numbered 17, after V lost 6 bases and J lost 6 bases. Germline CDR1 reads MNHNS; CDR2 reads SASEGT. CDR3 nucleotide sequence: TGTGCCAGCAGCTTCGGAGGACTAGAGAGTTACTCCGAGCAGTACTTC. Amino acid sequence: CASSFGGLESYSEQYF.

This clonotype was counted at least ten times. The V and J genes are TRBV20-1 and TRBJ2-3, with TRBD2 identical over 12 bases. Per germline, CDR1 DFQATT and CDR2 SNEGSKA (reference sequence). The CDR3 runs 15 residues. Germline trimming cut 4 bases from V and 5 bases from J; bases unmatched to any gene: 7. CDR3 bases: TGCAGTGCTATTAAGACTAGCGGGAGTGTAGATACGCAGTATTTT. This sequence encodes CSAIKTSGSVDTQYF.

This clonotype occurred many times. The chain combines TRBV7-8 with TRBJ1-3; TRBD1 matches 8 bases. V dropped 4 bases and J dropped 2; count of bases not matched to a gene: 1. Germline values: CDR1 SGHVS, CDR2 FQNEAQ. The CDR3 length is 14 residues. The CDR3 protein is CASSWTGTGNTIYF. CDR3 coding DNA: TGTGCCAGCAGCTGGACAGGGACTGGAAACACCATATATTTT.

The V call is TRBV28, the J call TRBJ1-5; D uncertain. Germline V CDR1 and CDR2: MDHEN, SYDVKM. Trimming took off 5 bases at V and 3 bases at J, with 11 bases between the two ends. The CDR3 covers 14 residues. The DNA for the CDR3 is TGTGCCAGCAGTCACGGGCAGCTCAATCAGCCCCAGCATTTT. Residues: CASSHGQLNQPQHF. The complete variable domain, with remaining parts taken from reference TRBV28 and TRBJ1-5, reads DVKVTQSSRYLVKRTGEKVFLECVQDMDHENMFWYRQDPGLGLRLIYFSYDVKMKEKGDIPEGYSVSREKKERFSLILESASTNQTSMYLCASSHGQLNQPQHFGDGTRLSIL.

This clonotype turned up a few times. The gene calls are TRBV9 and TRBJ1-3; no reliable D call. Germline CDR1 reads SGDLS; CDR2 reads YYNGEE. CDR3 length: 16 amino acids. With 4 bases removed from V and 4 bases from J, the gap between germline ends came to 18 bases. The CDR3 nucleotides read TGTGCCAGCAGCAACGGCCCTGGAGGGTCCGGAAACACCATATATTTT. This sequence encodes CASSNGPGGSGNTIYF.

The table lists this clonotype with a count of one. The chain uses TRBV2 and TRBJ1-2, with 12 bases lining up with TRBD1. This CDR3 has 15 residues. J gave up 8 bases and V 3 bases, and 7 bases lay outside the gene matches. The germline gives CDR1 SNHLY, CDR2 FYNNEI. The chain's CDR3 is CASSDTGTGGGGYTF. The CDR3 DNA is TGTGCCAGCAGTGATACCGGGACAGGGGGCGGCGGCTACACCTTC.